The clone carrying this T cell receptor (beta chain) was observed at least ten times. Germline lookup yields CDR1 MNHNY and CDR2 SVGAGI (reference sequence). CDR3 length: 16 residues. The V segment lost 6 bases and the J segment 2 bases; nucleotides outside the gene matches: 9. This entry is derived from a study of T-cell memory formation after mild COVID-19. TCRdb itself ran the 5' RACE reads through MiXCR, one entry per CDR3 protein. The repertoire holds fewer than 350,000 distinct CDR3 sequences, with approximately 7.6% as singletons. The source is a young man who had mild COVID-19 (a few samples of this study predate the infection). Cell type and time point are not known. This chain connects TRBV6-6 to TRBJ1-5; 8 positions match TRBD1. Material: PBMCs or a T cell subset sorted from them (not recorded which). The DNA for the CDR3 is TGTGCCAGCAGCCCCCAGGGGGCTTGGGGCAATCAGCCCCAGCATTTT. Residues: CASSPQGAWGNQPQHF.